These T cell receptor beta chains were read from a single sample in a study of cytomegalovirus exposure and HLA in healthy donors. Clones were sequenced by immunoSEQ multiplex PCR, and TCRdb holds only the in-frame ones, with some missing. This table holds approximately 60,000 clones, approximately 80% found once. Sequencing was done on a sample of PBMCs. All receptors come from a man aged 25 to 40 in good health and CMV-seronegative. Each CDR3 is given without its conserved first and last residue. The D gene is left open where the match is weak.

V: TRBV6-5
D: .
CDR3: ASTGHSSNQPQH

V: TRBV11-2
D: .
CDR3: ASSGSGVWNSPLH

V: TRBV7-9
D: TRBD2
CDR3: ASSPRTSGSLGDTQY

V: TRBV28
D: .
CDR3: ASTGGATNTEAF

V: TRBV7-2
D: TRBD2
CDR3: ASSLSLAGGHEQY

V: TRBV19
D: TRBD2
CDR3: ASYSGGNTGELF

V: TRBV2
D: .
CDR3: ASKAGRSNEKLF

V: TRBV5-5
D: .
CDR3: ASSPTGSANEQF

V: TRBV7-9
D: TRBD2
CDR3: ASSSQPAAGAYEQY

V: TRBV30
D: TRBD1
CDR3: AWSVGTGLGEQY

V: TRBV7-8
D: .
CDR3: ASSSPSGNEKLF

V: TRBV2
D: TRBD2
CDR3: ASSAPPRLAAYNEQF

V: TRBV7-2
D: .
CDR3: ASSSQETQY

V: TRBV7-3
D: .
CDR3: ASSLTRNADTQY

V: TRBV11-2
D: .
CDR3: ASSPGGGTEAF

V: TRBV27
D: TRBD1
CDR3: ASSSPGTGDYEQY

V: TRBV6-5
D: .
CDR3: ATRAFPVEGTQY

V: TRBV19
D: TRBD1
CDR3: ASWDRGRDGYT

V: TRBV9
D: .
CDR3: ASSQGLSDTQY

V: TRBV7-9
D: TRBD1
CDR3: SSSPSGQGGNQPQH

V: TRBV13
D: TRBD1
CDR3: ASSGPGTGAYEQY

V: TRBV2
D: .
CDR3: ASRGGTGYSNQPQH

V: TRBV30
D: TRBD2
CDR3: AWSESLAGAGEQF

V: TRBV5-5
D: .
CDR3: ASSFGAGGETQY

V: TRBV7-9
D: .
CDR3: ASSSMSRDIGTQY

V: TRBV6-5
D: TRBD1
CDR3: ASSHEGTGTIEQY

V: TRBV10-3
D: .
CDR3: AISESFSYGYT

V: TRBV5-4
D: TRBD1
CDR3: ASSLGQGGIYEQY

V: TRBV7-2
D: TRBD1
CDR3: ASSLGTGEGLGYT

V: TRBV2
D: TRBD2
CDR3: ASSATSGRAYEQF

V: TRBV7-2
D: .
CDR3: ASSQLLLEAF

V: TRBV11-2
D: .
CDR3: ASSLVAGRHNSPLH

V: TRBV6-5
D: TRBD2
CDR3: ASSLGGASGWGAQY

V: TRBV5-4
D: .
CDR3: ASSFGQGGGIQY

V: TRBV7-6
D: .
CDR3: ASSSTGMNTEAF

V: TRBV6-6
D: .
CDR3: ASSYGGTGGYT

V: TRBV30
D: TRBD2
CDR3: AWKEIRGAQY

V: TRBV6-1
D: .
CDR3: ASLKDTYEQY

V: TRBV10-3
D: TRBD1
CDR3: AIRGDRGYGYT

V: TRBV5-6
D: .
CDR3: ASSLGQGGNQPQH

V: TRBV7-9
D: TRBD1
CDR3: ASTLDRDEQY

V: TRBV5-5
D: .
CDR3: ASSPEEGTGNTIY

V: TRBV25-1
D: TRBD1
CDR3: ASSTGGFGGELF

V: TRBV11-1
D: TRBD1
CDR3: ASSLAPQGANEKLF

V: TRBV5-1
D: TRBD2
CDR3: ASSLGAGGYDNEQF

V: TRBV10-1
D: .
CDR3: ASSEPEYNTQETQY

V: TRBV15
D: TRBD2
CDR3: ATSRELAGVGDTQY